Following are 25 T cell receptor beta chains from one sample sequenced in a study of siplizumab effects on memory and regulatory T cells. Sequencing was performed with immunoSEQ multiplex PCR; in TCRdb, only in-frame clones are kept and a portion is missing. This sample has about 94,000 clones, with approximately 95% found just once. Sequencing was performed on non-Treg CD4+ T cells sorted from blood. These receptors were collected from a human donor in good health.

This clone was seen a few times. The CDR3 region has the DNA TGTGCCAGCAGCTTACAGGGAGGTTCGAACACTGAAGCTTTCTTT. This translates into CASSLQGGSNTEAFF. The V gene is TRBV5-4, the J gene TRBJ1-1, with D possibly being TRBD1 (6 bases). Germline loops: CDR1 SGHNT, CDR2 YYREEE (reference sequence). The CDR3 totals 15 residues. The V end lost 2 bases, the J end lost 1 base, and 12 bases lay between the germline ends.

This rearrangement joins TRBV2 to TRBJ1-5, with 7 positions matching TRBD1. V lost 8 bases and J lost 2; bases outside the gene matches: 12. This CDR3 region has 16 residues. Germline lookup yields CDR1 SNHLY and CDR2 FYNNEI. In DNA, the CDR3 is TGTGCCAGCTCGCCCCCCGGGACAGTACGCAATCAGCCCCAGCATTTT. It is translated as CASSPPGTVRNQPQHF. Filled out from reference TRBV2 and TRBJ1-5, the complete variable domain reads EPEVTQTPSHQVTQMGQEVILRCVPISNHLYFYWYRQILGQKVEFLVSFYNNEISEKSEIFDDQFSVERPDGSNFTLKIRSTKLEDSAMYFCASSPPGTVRNQPQHFGDGTRLSIL.

This sequence joins TRBV7-9 and TRBJ2-3; the D gene is possibly TRBD1 (5 bases). V was shortened by 3 bases and J by 4 bases, with 17 bases between the two germline ends. The CDR3 extends over 16 amino acids. CDR1 is SEHNR and CDR2 is FQNEAQ in the germline V gene (reference sequence). CDR3 amino acids: CASSFSDRPGADTQYF. CDR3 DNA: TGTGCCAGCAGCTTTTCTGACAGACCTGGCGCAGATACGCAGTATTTT.

The rearrangement links TRBV6-5 to TRBJ2-5; D ambiguous. Germline V gene sequence: CDR1 MNHEY, CDR2 SVGAGI. The CDR3 contains 14 residues. Deletions cut 0 bases from V and 5 bases from J, with 10 bases between. The chain's CDR3 is CASSYSVVGETQYF. CDR3 coding DNA: TGTGCCAGCAGTTACTCGGTAGTCGGGGAGACCCAGTACTTC.

The V gene is TRBV4-2, the J gene TRBJ1-1; D perhaps matches TRBD1 (6 bases). Germline CDR1 is LGHNA and CDR2 is YNFKEQ. The CDR3 sequence is 14 residues long. Trimming left V 4 bases short and J 0 bases short, with 9 bases between. The chain's CDR3 is CASSRTGMNTEAFF. DNA of the CDR3: TGTGCCAGCAGCCGCACAGGGATGAACACTGAAGCTTTCTTT.

V usage is TRBV7-8 and J usage is TRBJ2-1; possibly TRBD1 or TRBD2 for D (6 bases each). The CDR3 totals 17 residues. V was shortened by 1 base and J by 4 bases, with 17 bases between the two germline ends. Germline lookup yields CDR1 SGHVS and CDR2 FQNEAQ. The DNA of the CDR3 is TGTGCCAGCAGCTTAGAGGGGGTGCTAGCGTTGTACAATGAGCAGTTCTTC. This encodes CASSLEGVLALYNEQFF. Complete variable domain (other parts from reference TRBV7-8 and TRBJ2-1): GAGVSQSPRYKVAKRGQDVALRCDPISGHVSLFWYQQALGQGPEFLTYFQNEAQLDKSGLPSDRFFAERPEGSVSTLKIQRTQQEDSAVYLCASSLEGVLALYNEQFFGPGTRLTVL.

The chain employs TRBV6-5 and TRBJ2-5; possible D gene TRBD1, 5 bases. CDR1 MNHEY and CDR2 SVGAGI come from the germline V gene. Trimming pared 2 bases from V and 4 bases from J, leaving 11 bases between. This CDR3 has 14 amino acids. CDR3 amino acids: CASSYRDDRETQYF. The CDR3 region has the DNA TGTGCCAGCAGTTACAGGGATGACAGAGAGACCCAGTACTTC.

The DNA for the CDR3 is TGTGCCAGCAGCCTCACAAATTGGCAGCCCCAGCATTTT. Protein sequence: CASSLTNWQPQHF. This sequence joins TRBV6-1 and TRBJ1-5, with D unclear. The CDR3 sequence is 13 residues long. Trimming removed 6 bases at V and 7 bases at J, with 13 bases between. From germline, CDR1 is MNHNS and CDR2 SASEGT.

J is TRBJ1-2 and V is TRBV30; 7 nucleotides line up with TRBD1. The germline V gene has CDR1 GTSNPN and CDR2 SVGIG (reference sequence). The V and J ends lost 0 bases and 4 bases, in that order; junction bases with no gene match: 5. The CDR3 totals 14 residues. CDR3 region: CAWSVGTAPYGYTF. The CDR3 coding sequence is TGTGCCTGGAGTGTAGGGACAGCACCCTATGGCTACACCTTC.

The chain uses TRBV28 and TRBJ1-2; 7 positions match TRBD1. CDR1 is MDHEN, CDR2 SYDVKM, per germline. This CDR3 has 15 residues. V shed 5 bases, J shed 4 bases, and the junction held 10 bases outside the gene matches. The CDR3 nucleotides are TGTGCCAGCAGTCCTGGCCCGGGACAGCTCTATGGCTACACCTTC. Protein: CASSPGPGQLYGYTF.

This chain joins TRBV7-6 and TRBJ2-5; D ambiguous. The V and J ends lost 3 bases and 2 bases respectively, with 13 bases between them. The CDR3 is made up of 15 amino acids. Germline V lookup: CDR1 SGHVS, CDR2 FNYEAQ. CDR3: CASSLDVRFQETQYF. The CDR3 nucleotides are TGTGCCAGCAGCTTGGATGTCCGGTTTCAAGAGACCCAGTACTTC.

The genes are TRBV7-2 and TRBJ1-3; no definite D call. Trimming left V 3 bases short and J 5 bases short, with 8 bases between. The CDR3 is 13 amino acids. Germline V gene lookup returns CDR1 SGHTA and CDR2 FQGNSA. CDR3: CASSFGQRNTIYF. CDR3 in DNA: TGTGCCAGCAGCTTCGGGCAACGAAACACCATATATTTT.

In DNA form, the CDR3 reads TGTGCCAGCAGTTCACTGGGGAGCAATCAGCCCCAGCATTTT. It translates to CASSSLGSNQPQHF. This sequence joins TRBV28 and TRBJ1-5; unclear D gene. The ends were cut back, 4 bases at V and 1 base at J, with 8 bases in the middle. The CDR3 sequence is 14 residues long. CDR1 MDHEN and CDR2 SYDVKM come from the germline V gene. The variable domain in full, with the rest retrieved from reference TRBV28 and TRBJ1-5, is DVKVTQSSRYLVKRTGEKVFLECVQDMDHENMFWYRQDPGLGLRLIYFSYDVKMKEKGDIPEGYSVSREKKERFSLILESASTNQTSMYLCASSSLGSNQPQHFGDGTRLSIL.

CDR3 sequence: CASWRDLPYEQYF. CDR3 sequence (DNA): TGTGCCAGCTGGCGGGACTTACCCTACGAGCAGTACTTC. The chain couples TRBV6-5 to TRBJ2-7; tentative D call: TRBD2 (6 bases). Between the trimmed V and J ends, which lost 8 bases and 2 bases, there was a span of 13 bases. Germline V CDR1 and CDR2: MNHEY, SVGAGI. This CDR3 spans 13 amino acids.

The genes are TRBV7-3 and TRBJ2-6; possibly TRBD1 for D (5 bases). V shed 5 bases and J shed 1 base, with 9 bases lying between them. The germline V gene encodes CDR1 SGHTA and CDR2 FQGTGA. This CDR3 spans 15 amino acids. The CDR3 coding sequence is TGTGCCAGCAGCCAAAGGGGTTCTGGGGCCAACGTCCTGACTTTC. It codes for CASSQRGSGANVLTF.

The chain recombines TRBV4-1 with TRBJ2-2, with TRBD1 matching 7 bases. The CDR3 has 15 residues. Looked up from germline, CDR1 is MGHRA and CDR2 is YSYEKL. After removal of 1 base from V and 5 bases from J, the junction contained 4 bases not matched to a gene. The CDR3 DNA follows: TGCGCCAGCAGCCAAGGAGGGGGCAGAACCGGGGAGCTGTTTTTT. It specifies CASSQGGGRTGELFF.

The chain links TRBV7-3 to TRBJ2-1; D possibly corresponds to TRBD1 (5 bases). Trimming took 5 bases from V and 6 from J, leaving 14 bases between them. Looked up from germline, CDR1 is SGHTA and CDR2 is FQGTGA. This CDR3 spans 14 amino acids. The CDR3 DNA follows: TGTGCCAGCAGCAGAATCGACAGCCCCAATGAGCAGTTCTTC. Amino acid sequence: CASSRIDSPNEQFF. Combining the CDR3 with reference TRBV7-3 and TRBJ2-1 gives the whole variable domain GAGVSQTPSNKVTEKGKYVELRCDPISGHTALYWYRQSLGQGPEFLIYFQGTGAADDSGLPNDRFFAVRPEGSVSTLKIQRTERGDSAVYLCASSRIDSPNEQFFGPGTRLTVL.

The chain uses TRBV11-2 and TRBJ2-7; D is perhaps TRBD1 or TRBD2 (6 bases each). The CDR3 totals 14 residues. Trimming took 4 bases from V and 3 from J, leaving 13 bases between them. CDR1 is SGHAT, CDR2 FQNNGV, per germline. In nucleotides, the CDR3 is TGTGCCAGCAGCTGGGGGGCTGTCATCTACGAGCAGTACTTC. The encoded protein is CASSWGAVIYEQYF.

The genes are TRBV6-6 and TRBJ1-1; 7 bases map to TRBD1. The CDR3 spans 15 residues. V lost 8 bases to trimming and J lost 4 bases; unmatched junction nucleotides: 13. From germline, CDR1 is MNHNY and CDR2 SVGAGI (reference sequence). The CDR3 coding sequence is TGTGCCAGCGGATGGCACGGGACAGACCCCACTGAAGCTTTCTTT. This translates into CASGWHGTDPTEAFF.

This chain uses TRBV21-1 with TRBJ2-1; the table's D call, TRBD1, has no DNA check behind it. TRBV21-1 represents a pseudogene. The CDR3 loop spans 14 amino acids. The CDR3 nucleotides are TGTGCCACCCCGGACAGGAGACATTACAATGAGCAGTTCTTC. It encodes CATPDRRHYNEQFF.

This chain links TRBV5-1 with TRBJ1-2; TRBD1 agrees at 10 bases. This CDR3 has 14 amino acids. The trim removed 3 bases at V and 7 bases at J, leaving 6 bases unmatched. The V gene's germline CDR1 is SGHRS and CDR2 YFSETQ. The CDR3 sequence: CASSSKTGGSGYTF. For the CDR3, the DNA is TGCGCCAGCAGCTCGAAGACAGGGGGCTCTGGCTACACCTTC.

This chain uses TRBV23-1 with TRBJ2-1; D ambiguous. TRBV23-1 is identified as an open reading frame with a role that is uncertain. V was cut by 5 bases and J by 2 bases, with 10 bases left in between. This CDR3 is 14 amino acids long. For the CDR3, the DNA is TGCGCCAGCAGTGATTCGTGGGCCTACAATGAGCAGTTCTTC. This encodes CASSDSWAYNEQFF.

The chain joins TRBV6-1 to TRBJ2-3; 13 bases are shared with TRBD2. The length of the CDR3 is 17 residues. V dropped 2 bases and J dropped 5; count of bases not matched to a gene: 7. The germline CDR1 and CDR2 sequences are MNHNS and SASEGT. The CDR3 DNA is TGTGCCAGCAGTGAACAGACTAGCGGGGGGACCCGAGATACGCAGTATTTT. Translated: CASSEQTSGGTRDTQYF.

This rearrangement joins TRBV6-6 to TRBJ1-6; possible D gene TRBD1, 6 bases. V was shortened by 0 bases and J by 4 bases, with 7 bases between the two germline ends. Per the germline V gene, CDR1 is MNHNY and CDR2 is SVGAGI (reference sequence). The CDR3 spans 15 residues. CDR3 DNA: TGTGCCAGCAGTTACTCGGGACAATATAATTCACCCCTCCACTTT. Its protein product is CASSYSGQYNSPLHF.

The rearrangement uses TRBV30 and TRBJ1-1; D not resolved. Germline V lookup: CDR1 GTSNPN, CDR2 SVGIG (reference sequence). The CDR3 runs 11 residues. Trimming cost V 2 bases and J 8 bases, with 9 bases left between them. DNA for the CDR3: TGTGCCTGGAGTCCCCTTAGGGAAGCTTTCTTT. Its protein product is CAWSPLREAFF.